This T cell receptor (beta chain) stems from a study of early T cells in non-severe SARS-CoV-2 infection. Study overall: Sequenced material consisted of bulk RNA (from unsorted whole blood), and chains were unpaired. Study findings and constraints: The VDJdb matching leaned toward anti-spike CD8 responses and overlooked private and CD4 specificities.

Attachment of unique molecular identifiers was made to individual cDNA molecules. Each CDR3 protein is one row after TCRdb ran MiXCR on the 5' RACE reads. The repertoire holds around 52,000 distinct CDR3 sequences, with around 10% as singletons. Germline CDR1 is SGHAT and CDR2 is FQNNGV. This CDR3 contains 14 residues. Deletions cut 3 bases from V and 3 bases from J, with 12 bases between. Details on this clonotype: Its antigen is not identified.

The sequence came from an adult who was a healthcare worker with PCR-confirmed SARS-CoV-2 infection or an uninfected control (not recorded which). The J gene is TRBJ2-7, the V gene TRBV11-2; D possibly corresponds to TRBD1 (6 bases). Sequencing was performed on whole blood. CDR3 sequence: CASSLGPQGYEQYF. CDR3 bases: TGTGCCAGCAGCTTGGGGCCACAGGGCTACGAGCAGTACTTC.